This TCR beta chain was sequenced for a study of blood T cell repertoires in COVID-19. In the study overall: PBMCs, B-cell-depleted T cells, or T cells provided the cDNA or gDNA that made up the material.

Libraries were prepared by immunoSEQ multiplex PCR; TCRdb keeps only in-frame clonotypes and omits some of them. The sample has about 370,000 clones, roughly nine tenths seen once. This clone has only one observation. Germline assignment: CDR1 SSHAT and CDR2 FNYEAQ (reference sequence). The CDR3 has 15 amino acids. Trimming removed 7 bases from V and 6 bases from J; junction bases left unmatched: 13. Participants were aged roughly 18 to 100 years from about 25 US areas. Clinical histories supplied by participants themselves formed the basis of cohort assignment. Recovered status applied to Cohort 3 donors who had two consecutive negative PCRs. It also applied to those with clearance or with symptom resolution.

The chain carries TRBV7-7 and TRBJ2-7; 9 bases are shared with TRBD1. This sequence was found in a man aged 18 to 30 who had recovered from COVID-19. The sequenced material came from PBMCs or T cells enriched from blood (not recorded which). CDR3 bases: TGTGCCAGCACCAGACCCGGGACAGGGAGGCTCGAGCAGTACTTC. This translates into CASTRPGTGRLEQYF.